A selection of T cell receptor beta chains follows, all from one sample in a study of T-cell reconstitution after alpha-beta-depleted transplantation in children. TCRdb analysed the PCR reads with MiXCR anew, one entry per CDR3 protein. The repertoire holds 300,000 to 400,000 distinct CDR3 sequences, with more than 10% as singletons. The input for sequencing was PBMCs, taken from the stem cell graft. Receptor source: a human donor who donated a stem cell graft to a child with Fanconi anemia. The conserved cysteine and the conserved F or W are not part of the CDR3 here. The order of the fields is V gene, J gene, D gene, CDR3 protein. D genes are given only for firm matches.

TRBV10-3	TRBJ1-2	NA	AITRGTNYGYT
TRBV25-1	TRBJ1-6	NA	ASSETREFSPLH
TRBV6-1	TRBJ2-5	NA	ASRNSGVQETQY
TRBV20-1	TRBJ1-2	NA	SGGANYGYT
TRBV6-2/TRBV6-3	TRBJ1-2	NA	ASRNSAGQHYGYT
TRBV5-1	TRBJ2-1	TRBD1	ASSSGQGSNEQF
TRBV10-3	TRBJ2-1	NA	AISRRGGQVNEQF
TRBV5-1	TRBJ2-1	TRBD1	ASSSTGTGIKGEQF
TRBV9	TRBJ2-5	NA	ASSRLLQETQY
TRBV12-3/TRBV12-4	TRBJ2-3	NA	ASSLLSGRQSTQY
TRBV10-3	TRBJ2-2	NA	AISVSPGTAATGELF
TRBV4-2	TRBJ2-5	TRBD1	ASSQDMRQGETQY
TRBV9	TRBJ2-1	TRBD1	ASSMRGPVGNEQF
TRBV7-2	TRBJ2-3	NA	ASSLWTPTDTQY
TRBV29-1	TRBJ2-3	TRBD2	SVLAGGPDTQY
TRBV4-1	TRBJ1-2	NA	ASSQDIRQGMAYGYT
TRBV6-5	TRBJ2-3	NA	ASSYLPADTQY
TRBV7-2	TRBJ2-1	TRBD2	ASSHSGGARSEQF
TRBV6-1	TRBJ2-5	NA	ASSPGLNQETQY
TRBV18	TRBJ1-1	TRBD1	ASFLEQGWVTEAF
TRBV20-1	TRBJ1-1	NA	SARQTSEAF
TRBV5-6	TRBJ1-2	TRBD1	ASSLAGTGYGYT
TRBV12-3/TRBV12-4	TRBJ2-1	TRBD2	ASSLRPTGLAGGLSYYNEQF
TRBV7-2	TRBJ2-7	NA	ASSQQFQGGLYEQY
TRBV5-1	TRBJ2-1	NA	ASGWTVRSDEQF
TRBV7-9	TRBJ1-1	NA	ASSSWDYNTEAF
TRBV12-3/TRBV12-4	TRBJ1-1	NA	ASSTAGRSTEAF
TRBV4-2	TRBJ2-5	NA	ASSQDRGQETQY
TRBV3-1	TRBJ1-4	TRBD1	ASSHRQGGEKLF
TRBV15	TRBJ2-2	NA	ATSWDFHTGELF